This T cell receptor beta chain was recorded in a study of vaccination effects on CD4 cells after COVID-19 (dated by TCRdb to 2021 to 2024). Background on the whole study: To identify antigen-specific CD4+ T cell clonotypes by their expansion, the ViraFEST assay first stimulated PBMC with viral peptide pools and then applied TCR sequencing. The study compared SARS-CoV-2 spike-specific CD4+ TCR repertoires before and after mRNA vaccination in COVID-19 convalescent patients and infection-naive vaccine recipients. Post-vaccine samples across the study were collected a median of 72 days after the second dose, with a range of 14 to 241. A total of nine to ten COVID-19 convalescent patients and a handful of SARS-CoV-2-naive healthy vaccine recipients were included in the full study. The Oncomine TCR Beta short-read assay on an Illumina iSeq 100 was used to sequence cultures from other donors in the study. Over 1.5 million PBMC per well were cultured with about 9.6 ug/ml peptides in IMDM containing approximately 4.7% human AB serum, around 10 IU/ml IL-2 and gentamicin.

Remarks on this clone: This clone's antigen is unknown. The record has no base qualities; no much larger clone is one base away.

The full study reports these points: The study was limited by a small number of convalescent patients and lacked early post-infection timepoints. Among healthy vaccine recipients, nearly all vaccine-induced clones were SARS-CoV-2 mono-reactive, and just 1 of 255 was cross-reactive with common cold coronaviruses. Clones induced by infection and clones induced by vaccination both contracted markedly at late timepoints after vaccination, which fits with T cell responses waning over time.

Library prep was done by the immunoSEQ multiplex PCR assay. DNA from the cultured, isolated CD4+ T cells was subjected to TCR beta CDR3 sequencing. Concerning the study's data processing: Non-productive TCR sequences were removed and reads were trimmed to the CDR3 region, keeping CDR3s of at least 7 amino acids. The MANAFEST web app was used to pick out antigen-specific clonotypes by comparing their expansion in peptide wells with that in reference cultures. For clones to be considered positive, expansion at FDR<0.05 versus reference and all other wells, an odds ratio above 5, and a frequency above 0.1% in two replicate wells were required. Clonotypes significantly expanded in SARS-CoV-2 spike wells and in at least one common cold coronavirus spike condition were defined as cross-reactive. CDR3 similarity was assessed by Levenshtein distance with the stringdist R package, and unrooted trees were built with ape in R 3.6.1. Not all clones reach the TCRdb copy of this immuneACCESS table, which keeps in-frame sequences only. Checked studies attribute under half of the gap to unresolved V genes and leave the rest unexplained. That table is the source of V, J and clone size, and D and trimming were worked out from the DNA. For this sample the table gives 50,000 to 80,000 clones, of which around 80% were detected only once. The ten largest clones take up over 2% of the sample.

After around ten days of culture, CD4+ T cells were isolated with the EasySep CD4+ T cell isolation kit. Participants received two doses of either the BNT162b2 or the mRNA-1273 mRNA SARS-CoV-2 vaccine. None of the healthy vaccine recipients had a prior SARS-CoV-2 infection, which was confirmed by nucleocapsid antibody tests that came back negative both before and after vaccination. Half of the culture medium was replaced with fresh IL-2-containing medium on days 3 and 7. Each peptide stimulation condition was cultured in triplicate wells unless otherwise noted. Using Ficoll-Paque Plus gradient centrifugation, PBMC were separated from whole blood and then either used fresh or cryopreserved at -140C. The QIAamp micro DNA kit was used to extract genomic DNA from the cultured CD4+ T cells. From its cysteine to its phenylalanine, the CDR3 spans 14 amino acids. Left in the record is the CDR3 DNA by itself, 42 bases read in frame from the first base. CDR1 and CDR2, looked up from the germline V gene, are KGHSH and LQKENI. V is cut by 3 bases and J by 8 bases, and the space between the germline ends is 14 bases.

The chain joins TRBV18 to TRBJ1-5, with the D gene not confidently named. The source was CD4+ T cells from PBMCs cultured without peptide, collected after COVID-19 vaccination. The source is a human donor who received a COVID-19 vaccine. The DNA sequence follows: TGTGCCAGCTCACCTACCCCCCTTTCTGAGCCCCAGCATTTT. The resulting protein is CASSPTPLSEPQHF.